The TCR beta chain described here comes from a study of long-term antiretroviral therapy in people with HIV. Study observations and caveats: Pre-ART clonal expansions dominated every time point's repertoire.

Clinicians in the United States treated all participants with HIV. Germline V gene sequence: CDR1 MDHEN, CDR2 SYDVKM. Trimming left V 0 bases short and J 3 bases short, with 6 bases between. This CDR3 is 13 amino acids long. The authors ran the immunoSEQ assay, v3.0, at survey level. Repertoires were generated with immunoSEQ multiplex PCR, while TCRdb's copy carries only in-frame clones and drops some. Here the sample spans over 30,000 clones, around 80% being singletons. With respect to this clone: Its antigen remains unidentified.

The sequence came from a woman between 45 and 65 years old with HIV. Sequenced material: unsorted PBMCs, taken 3.1 years after starting antiretroviral therapy. The rearrangement links TRBV28 to TRBJ2-7; D gene ambiguous. CDR3 DNA: TGTGCCAGCAGTTTATGGGCAGGCTACGAGCAGTACTTC. Amino acid sequence: CASSLWAGYEQYF.